This T cell receptor beta chain was identified during a study of PD-L1 blockade in urothelial cancer. For the study at large: Each blood sample yielded a median of 141,255 T cells.

The junction had 7 bases not matched to a gene; V was cut back by 4 bases and J by 1 base. CDR3 size: 15 residues. Germline CDR1 MNHEY, CDR2 SVGAGI. Study findings and constraints: Greater 3-week expansion of tumor-associated blood clones was recorded for durable-benefit patients.

The sample holds one count of this clone. What it binds is unknown. Assay used: immunoSEQ multiplex PCR; TCRdb lists only in-frame clones, some missing. Here the sample spans under 30,000 clones, around 87% being singletons. Sequences were derived from PBMCs, sampled around atezolizumab (anti-PD-L1) treatment. The clonotype comes from a man aged 45-60 years with urothelial cancer. The rearrangement joins TRBV6-5 to TRBJ2-7; 7 bases align to TRBD1. In DNA, the CDR3 is TGTGCCAGCAGTTCCCCCGGGACAGCATCCTACGAGCAGTACTTC. Translating gives CASSSPGTASYEQYF.